The sequence of this T cell receptor (beta chain) was determined in a study of blood T cell repertoires in COVID-19. About the study: Some COVID-19 samples were acute and others convalescent; all came from the United States, Italy and Spain.

Looked up from germline, CDR1 is SGHRS and CDR2 is YFSETQ. This CDR3 is 13 amino acids long. Losses at the gene ends were 3 bases for V and 1 base for J; bases not matched to a gene: 0. Per the original data handling: Reference gene primer amplification in the assay estimated nucleated cell counts. Sequencing used immunoSEQ multiplex PCR; TCRdb keeps in-frame clones, though not all of them. V, J and clone size are taken as reported in that table, and D and trimming were inferred from the DNA itself. There are approximately 280,000 clones in the sample; roughly 85% occur only once, and 5% to 6.5% lies in the top ten.

The V call is TRBV5-1, the J call TRBJ1-1; 7 bases agree with TRBD1. Sequenced: peripheral blood. This TCR came from a man aged 45 to 65 with active or convalescent COVID-19. The CDR3 spells CASSWDRNTEAFF. CDR3 sequence (DNA): TGCGCCAGCAGCTGGGACAGGAACACTGAAGCTTTCTTT.